Below are 19 T cell receptor beta chains sequenced from a single sample in a study of cytomegalovirus exposure and HLA in healthy donors. 60 Vbeta and 13 Jbeta primers were used in PCR. Measured with immunoSEQ multiplex PCR; TCRdb has only the in-frame clones, and not every one. The repertoire holds a few hundred thousand clones, with 92% as singletons. Sequencing was done on a sample of PBMCs. These receptor sequences come from a girl aged 2-9 years in good health and CMV-seronegative.

The chain uses TRBV4-2 and TRBJ2-2; 11 bases are shared with TRBD2. There are 18 residues in the CDR3. The germline CDR1 and CDR2 sequences are LGHNA and YNFKEQ. The V segment lost 0 bases and the J segment 5 bases; nucleotides outside the gene matches: 8. The CDR3 sequence is CASSQDPGLAGGTGELFF. CDR3 nucleotide sequence: TGTGCCAGCAGCCAAGATCCCGGACTAGCGGGCGGGACCGGGGAGCTGTTTTTT.

The chain is built from TRBV28 and TRBJ1-5; no definite D call. Germline CDR1 MDHEN, CDR2 SYDVKM. Between the trimmed V and J ends, which lost 3 bases and 0 bases, there was a span of 6 bases. The CDR3 spans 14 residues. In DNA form, the CDR3 reads TGTGCCAGCAGTTTCAGACTTAGCAATCAGCCCCAGCATTTT. This sequence encodes CASSFRLSNQPQHF.

As for this clone: Other nucleotide sequences from this sample produce the same CDR3. This chain uses TRBV30 with TRBJ1-1; D not resolved. CDR3 length equals 11 residues. Trimming left V 2 bases short and J 3 bases short, with 4 bases between. Germline lookup yields CDR1 GTSNPN and CDR2 SVGIG (reference sequence). DNA for the CDR3: TGTGCCTGGAGTCGGGACACTGAAGCTTTCTTT. Translating it yields CAWSRDTEAFF.

The chain is built from TRBV11-2 and TRBJ2-2; D not resolved. The CDR3 is made up of 12 amino acids. The V end lost 5 bases, the J end lost 4 bases, and 5 bases lay between the germline ends. Germline V lookup: CDR1 SGHAT, CDR2 FQNNGV. The DNA of the CDR3 is TGTGCCAGCAGCCTTTCCACCGGGGAGCTGTTTTTT. Residues: CASSLSTGELFF.

The chain carries TRBV7-8 and TRBJ1-1, with TRBD1 as a possible D gene (6 bases). Germline CDR1 reads SGHVS; CDR2 reads FQNEAQ. Between the trimmed V and J ends, which lost 5 bases and 3 bases, there was a span of 19 bases. This CDR3 is built from 16 residues. CDR3 protein: CASSTYRAWGDTEAFF. The CDR3 nucleotides are TGTGCCAGCAGCACCTACAGGGCCTGGGGCGACACTGAAGCTTTCTTT.

The V gene is TRBV19, the J gene TRBJ2-2, with TRBD2 matching 10 bases. Looked up from germline, CDR1 is LNHDA and CDR2 is SQIVND (reference sequence). Trimming removed 6 bases from V and 2 bases from J; junction bases left unmatched: 12. There are 18 residues in the CDR3. The CDR3, as DNA: TGTGCCAGTAGCAACCCCTCAAGACTAGCGGGCAACACCGGGGAGCTGTTTTTT. This sequence encodes CASSNPSRLAGNTGELFF.

The V gene is TRBV19, the J gene TRBJ1-2; 7 bases map to TRBD1. The CDR3 loop spans 14 amino acids. CDR1 is LNHDA, CDR2 SQIVND, per germline (reference sequence). V gave up 5 bases and J gave up 2 bases; unmatched junction bases: 5. CDR3 sequence reads: CASSPAGQNYGYTF. The CDR3 DNA reads TGTGCCAGTAGTCCCGCGGGACAGAACTATGGCTACACCTTC. The complete variable domain, with remaining parts taken from reference TRBV19 and TRBJ1-2, reads DGGITQSPKYLFRKEGQNVTLSCEQNLNHDAMYWYRQDPGQGLRLIYYSQIVNDFQKGDIAEGYSVSREKKESFPLTVTSAQKNPTAFYLCASSPAGQNYGYTFGSGTRLTVV.

The chain joins TRBV6-6 to TRBJ2-1, with 7 nucleotides matching TRBD1. V shed 5 bases, J shed 1 base, and the junction held 5 bases outside the gene matches. CDR3 length: 15 residues. Looked up from germline, CDR1 is MNHNY and CDR2 is SVGAGI (reference sequence). The CDR3 DNA reads as TGTGCCAGCAGTCAGACAGGGCGGTCCTACAATGAGCAGTTCTTC. Translation: CASSQTGRSYNEQFF.

The chain combines TRBV6-1 with TRBJ1-6; 7 bases agree with TRBD1. CDR3 length: 19 residues. The germline gives CDR1 MNHNS, CDR2 SASEGT. The J segment lost 0 bases and the V segment lost 4 bases, leaving 12 bases of the junction unmatched. The CDR3 is CASSARVGDSSSYNSPLHF. The CDR3 DNA follows: TGTGCCAGCAGTGCGAGGGTCGGGGACAGCAGCTCCTATAATTCACCCCTCCACTTT.

This clone occurred a few times. This chain links TRBV2 with TRBJ1-1; D gene unclear. Trimming took off 7 bases at V and 5 bases at J, with 17 bases between the two ends. Germline CDR1 is SNHLY and CDR2 is FYNNEI. The CDR3 runs to 14 residues. The CDR3 spells CASKGDRGSTEAFF. CDR3 bases: TGTGCCAGCAAGGGAGACCGGGGTAGTACTGAAGCTTTCTTT.

V usage is TRBV28 and J usage is TRBJ1-5, with D tentatively TRBD1 (5 bases). The CDR3 is 15 amino acids. Germline V CDR1 and CDR2: MDHEN, SYDVKM. V lost 2 bases to trimming and J lost 3 bases, with 11 bases between them. The CDR3 coding sequence is TGTGCCAGCAGTTTACCCGGGACTTTCAATCAGCCCCAGCATTTT. Translation gives CASSLPGTFNQPQHF.

The chain combines TRBV9 with TRBJ1-1; 12 nucleotides agree with TRBD1. The CDR3 contains 18 residues. The germline V gene has CDR1 SGDLS and CDR2 YYNGEE. Trimming cost V 0 bases and J 1 base; bases outside gene matches: 7. The CDR3, as DNA: TGTGCCAGCAGCGTAGAGATTGGGACAGGGGGCGGGAACACTGAAGCTTTCTTT. The encoded protein is CASSVEIGTGGGNTEAFF.

The V and J genes are TRBV5-4 and TRBJ1-2; 11 nucleotides line up with TRBD1. The length of the CDR3 is 13 residues. J was trimmed by 8 bases and V by 4 bases; bases with no gene match: 4. Germline loops: CDR1 SGHNT, CDR2 YYREEE (reference sequence). The CDR3 nucleotides are TGTGCCAGCAGCCCGGGACAGGGGGAGGGCTACACCTTC. Its protein is CASSPGQGEGYTF.

V usage is TRBV19 and J usage is TRBJ1-1; D possibly corresponds to TRBD1 (6 bases). The CDR3 has 15 amino acids. Germline CDR1 LNHDA, CDR2 SQIVND (reference sequence). The germline V and J ends were trimmed by 4 bases and 1 base, with 13 bases remaining between them. CDR3 coding DNA: TGTGCCAGTAGTACGCGGGGGACAACGAACACTGAAGCTTTCTTT. It translates to CASSTRGTTNTEAFF.

The sample holds one count of this clone. The V gene is TRBV14, the J gene TRBJ2-1; D unresolved. The CDR3 runs 12 residues. V dropped 2 bases and J dropped 5 bases, with 4 bases sitting between them. Germline V CDR1 and CDR2: SGHDN, FVKESK. Written as DNA, the CDR3 is TGTGCCAGCAGCCAATCTCACAATGAGCAGTTCTTC. Translation: CASSQSHNEQFF. Combining the CDR3 with reference TRBV14 and TRBJ2-1 gives the whole variable domain EAGVTQFPSHSVIEKGQTVTLRCDPISGHDNLYWYRRVMGKEIKFLLHFVKESKQDESGMPNNRFLAERTGGTYSTLKVQPAELEDSGVYFCASSQSHNEQFFGPGTRLTVL.

The rearrangement joins TRBV5-1 to TRBJ2-1, with 11 nucleotides matching TRBD2. V shed 7 bases, J shed 3 bases, and the junction held 3 bases outside the gene matches. Germline-derived CDR1 and CDR2 are SGHRS and YFSETQ. This CDR3 spans 14 amino acids. CDR3 coding DNA: TGCGCCAGCTTCGGGACTAGCGGCTACAATGAGCAGTTCTTC. This encodes CASFGTSGYNEQFF.

The rearrangement joins TRBV7-2 to TRBJ2-1; 15 bases match TRBD2. Germline values: CDR1 SGHTA, CDR2 FQGNSA. The ends lost 5 bases at V and 2 bases at J; junction bases unmatched: 4. CDR3 length equals 17 residues. CDR3 coding DNA: TGTGCCAGCAGCGGACTAGCGGGGGGGTTAACCTACAATGAGCAGTTCTTC. It translates to CASSGLAGGLTYNEQFF. Supplemented by reference TRBV7-2 and TRBJ2-1, the full variable domain reads GAGVSQSPSNKVTEKGKDVELRCDPISGHTALYWYRQSLGQGLEFLIYFQGNSAPDKSGLPSDRFSAERTGGSVSTLTIQRTQQEDSAVYLCASSGLAGGLTYNEQFFGPGTRLTVL.

This sequence joins TRBV11-2 and TRBJ2-7; D gene unclear. Germline values: CDR1 SGHAT, CDR2 FQNNGV. The CDR3 totals 16 residues. Deletions cut 2 bases from V and 1 base from J, with 15 bases between. Here the CDR3 reads CASSLLPRDTSYEQYF. DNA for the CDR3: TGTGCCAGCAGCTTACTTCCCCGAGACACATCCTACGAGCAGTACTTC.

The CDR3 bases are TGTGCCAGCTCACCACGACTAGCGGGGGGCCTCGACTACAATGAGCAGTTCTTC. Its protein product is CASSPRLAGGLDYNEQFF. The rearrangement uses TRBV18 and TRBJ2-1; TRBD2 aligns across 13 bases. This CDR3 contains 18 residues. V gave up 1 base and J gave up 3 bases; unmatched junction bases: 6. Germline lookup yields CDR1 KGHSH and CDR2 LQKENI.